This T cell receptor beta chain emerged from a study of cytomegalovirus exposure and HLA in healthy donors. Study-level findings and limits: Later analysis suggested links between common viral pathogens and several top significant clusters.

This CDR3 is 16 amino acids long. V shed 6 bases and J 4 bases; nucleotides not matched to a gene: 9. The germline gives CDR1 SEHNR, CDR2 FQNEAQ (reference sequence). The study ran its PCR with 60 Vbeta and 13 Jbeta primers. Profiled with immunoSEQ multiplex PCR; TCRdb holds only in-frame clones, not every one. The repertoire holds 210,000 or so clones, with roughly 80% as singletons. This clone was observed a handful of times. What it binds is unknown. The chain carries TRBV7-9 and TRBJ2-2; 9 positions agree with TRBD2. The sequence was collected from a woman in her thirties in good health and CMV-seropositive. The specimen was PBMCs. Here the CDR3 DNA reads TGTGCCAGCAGTTGGCTAGCGGGAATCGGCACCGGGGAGCTGTTTTTT. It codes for CASSWLAGIGTGELFF.